This T cell receptor beta chain originates from a study of cytomegalovirus exposure and HLA in healthy donors. Study findings and constraints: Confirmation in vitro established that a few CMV-associated chains were specific for CMV antigens.

Losses at the gene ends were 1 base for V and 4 bases for J; bases not matched to a gene: 2. This CDR3 spans 14 amino acids. Germline assignment: CDR1 SGHTA and CDR2 FQGNSA. Both 60 Vbeta primers and 13 Jbeta primers went into the PCR. The data were produced by immunoSEQ multiplex PCR, yet TCRdb's version contains in-frame clones alone and is incomplete. The sample has approximately 210,000 clones; around 79% are singletons. Regarding this clone: Its antigen is currently unknown.

This clonotype originated in a girl between 10 and 17 years old in good health and CMV-seropositive. The gene calls are TRBV7-2 and TRBJ2-3; the match to TRBD2 covers 7 bases. Sequencing was carried out using PBMCs. CDR3 in amino acids: CASSLGTSSDTQYF. DNA of the CDR3: TGTGCCAGCAGCTTAGGGACTAGTTCAGATACGCAGTATTTT.